This T cell receptor (beta chain) was captured by sequencing in a study of cytomegalovirus exposure and HLA in healthy donors. As to this clone: What it binds is not known.

With 60 Vbeta and 13 Jbeta primers, the PCR was carried out. Sequencing was performed with immunoSEQ multiplex PCR; in TCRdb, only in-frame clones are kept and a portion is missing. The data contain 150,000 to 200,000 clones, about three quarters of them singletons. Findings and caveats of the study: In a later analysis, a missense DCLRE1C variant was linked to TCR beta V- and J-gene trimming. It was reported in a later analysis that an Asian-associated ancestry cluster showed fewer N-insertions than the roughly 670-donor mean.

Sequenced sample: PBMCs. This clonotype originated in a woman between 40 and 55 years old in good health and CMV-seronegative.

The CDR3 bases are TGCGCCAGCAGCCAAGACGCGGGCGGCTACGAGCAGTACTTC. As protein: CASSQDAGGYEQYF. The rearrangement links TRBV4-3 to TRBJ2-7; D is perhaps TRBD2 (5 bases). From germline, CDR1 is LGHNA and CDR2 YSLEER. Trimming removed 0 bases at V and 3 bases at J, with 9 bases between. The CDR3 has 14 amino acids.